This TCR beta chain was identified during a study of blood T cell repertoires in COVID-19. Study background: The samples span acute and convalescent COVID-19 from the United States, Italy and Spain.

In the source study's methods: Estimation of nucleated cell counts relied on the amplification of reference gene primers. Libraries were prepared by immunoSEQ multiplex PCR; TCRdb keeps only in-frame clonotypes and omits some of them. That table furnishes V, J and clone size, whereas the DNA furnished D and trimming. The repertoire holds 410,000 or so clones, with about 91% as singletons. This CDR3 region has 12 residues. With V trimmed by 4 bases and J by 11 bases, 9 bases remained unmatched. Germline assignment: CDR1 SQVTM and CDR2 ANQGSEA. Seattle's cohort entered during active infection and was followed longitudinally.

The source material was peripheral blood. This TCR was recovered from a woman aged 40 to 50 with COVID-19, enrolled during active disease. The rearrangement joins TRBV29-1 to TRBJ2-3; 7 bases are shared with TRBD2. The CDR3 reads CSVGSGRLGQYF. DNA for the CDR3: TGCAGCGTTGGTTCCGGGAGGTTGGGGCAGTATTTT.